This T cell receptor (beta chain) was observed in a study of technical replicates of blood from a handful of donors. This CDR3 is 13 amino acids long. Trimming left V 4 bases short and J 2 bases short, with 9 bases between. From germline, CDR1 is SNHLY and CDR2 FYNNEI. The data were produced by immunoSEQ multiplex PCR, yet TCRdb's version contains in-frame clones alone and is incomplete. Among about 88,000 clones, 85% to 95% were seen once, and the ten largest hold roughly 0.26%. The rearrangement uses TRBV2 and TRBJ2-7; D might be TRBD2 (6 bases). This TCR was sampled from a human donor in good health. Sequencing was done on a sample of T cells isolated from PBMCs. The CDR3 DNA reads as TGTGCCAGCAGTGTTTGGGGGGCCTACGAGCAGTACTTC. Encoded protein: CASSVWGAYEQYF.